This TCR beta chain was sequenced during a study of technical replicates of blood from a few donors. Profiling relied on immunoSEQ multiplex PCR, and the TCRdb table lists in-frame clones only, not all of them. This table has some 31,000 clones, around 90% appearing once. Germline CDR1 and CDR2: SGHTS and YDEGEE. This CDR3 has 14 amino acids. V dropped 0 bases and J dropped 5 bases, with 12 bases sitting between them. Input material: PBMCs. The chain uses TRBV5-8 and TRBJ2-7, with D uncertain. This sequence originates from a human donor in good health. Some clones in this sample may be carry-over from other donors' samples. For the CDR3, the DNA is TGTGCCAGCAGCTTGGTCTCAGGTATCCACGAGCAGTACTTC. Translation gives CASSLVSGIHEQYF. Full variable domain (remainder filled in from reference TRBV5-8 and TRBJ2-7): EAGVTQSPTHLIKTRGQQATLRCSPISGHTSVYWYQQALGLGLQFLLWYDEGEERNRGNFPPRFSGRQFPNYSSELNVNALELEDSALYLCASSLVSGIHEQYFGPGTRLTVT.